The 19 T cell receptor beta chains presented below share a single source sample, sequenced in a study of shared clonotypes between healthy human individuals. This table comes from immunoSEQ multiplex PCR, and its TCRdb copy is limited to in-frame clones, with some not included. This sample has about 2.2 million clones, with 93% found just once. The naive CD8 population came from CD45RO-negative cells selected for CCR7, without terminally differentiated effector memory CD45RA+ cells. The sample was naive CD8+ T cells from PBMCs. These receptors were collected from a young man in good health. Some clones in this sample may be carry-over from other donors' samples.

The chain couples TRBV11-2 to TRBJ2-5, with D unclear. Per the germline V gene, CDR1 is SGHAT and CDR2 is FQNNGV. This CDR3 has 17 amino acids. V lost 1 base, J lost 0 bases, and 15 bases lay in between. DNA of the CDR3: TGTGCCAGCAGCTTAGGTGGAACTCGAACCCACCAAGAGACCCAGTACTTC. Translating gives CASSLGGTRTHQETQYF.

The chain employs TRBV27 and TRBJ2-1; 7 bases fit TRBD1. This CDR3 is 13 amino acids long. The V gene end was trimmed by 3 bases and the J gene end by 7 bases; junction bases not matched to a gene: 3. The germline V gene has CDR1 MNHEY and CDR2 SMNVEV (reference sequence). The CDR3 is CASSLTGQNEQFF. The CDR3 region has the DNA TGTGCCAGCAGTTTGACAGGGCAGAATGAGCAGTTCTTC.

V gene TRBV4-2 combines with J gene TRBJ1-3; D is ambiguous. Trimming pared 5 bases from V and 4 bases from J, leaving 15 bases between. Germline CDR1 and CDR2: LGHNA and YNFKEQ. This CDR3 spans 15 amino acids. The CDR3 loop is CASSGTPRSGNTIYF. CDR3 nucleotides: TGTGCCAGCAGCGGAACCCCGAGGAGCGGAAACACCATATATTTT.

This chain connects TRBV28 to TRBJ2-1; tentative D call: TRBD2 (8 bases). CDR1 is MDHEN and CDR2 is SYDVKM in the germline V gene. This CDR3 is 16 amino acids long. V lost 6 bases and J lost 4, with 19 bases in between. The CDR3 loop reads CASREGQREHYNEQFF. As DNA, the CDR3 is TGTGCCAGCAGGGAGGGACAGCGGGAGCATTACAATGAGCAGTTCTTC.

The chain employs TRBV27 and TRBJ1-1; unclear D gene. Looked up from germline, CDR1 is MNHEY and CDR2 is SMNVEV (reference sequence). V was trimmed by 8 bases and J by 6 bases, leaving 10 bases between them. This CDR3 is 11 amino acids long. CDR3 nucleotides: TGTGCCAGCCAACTTGGCCCTGAAGCTTTCTTT. This sequence encodes CASQLGPEAFF.

The chain couples TRBV28 to TRBJ2-7; maybe TRBD1 (6 bases). Per germline, CDR1 MDHEN and CDR2 SYDVKM. There are 15 residues in the CDR3. Trimming took 6 bases from V and 0 from J, leaving 15 bases between them. The CDR3 nucleotides are TGTGCCAGCAGGCACCAGGGGAGTTCCTCCTACGAGCAGTACTTC. Its protein is CASRHQGSSSYEQYF.

Only one count was recorded for this clone. This chain links TRBV27 with TRBJ1-5, with D hard to call. From germline, CDR1 is MNHEY and CDR2 SMNVEV (reference sequence). V was cut by 1 base and J by 0 bases, with 13 bases left in between. This CDR3 spans 17 amino acids. CDR3 in DNA: TGTGCCAGCAGTTTATACCCCCCCGGTACTAGCAATCAGCCCCAGCATTTT. This sequence encodes CASSLYPPGTSNQPQHF.

The chain joins TRBV27 to TRBJ2-5, with 8 bases that match TRBD2. Germline CDR1 and CDR2: MNHEY and SMNVEV (reference sequence). The CDR3 covers 15 residues. V was clipped by 7 bases and J by 5 bases; unmatched bases: 12. The CDR3 sequence: CASNWASGSRETQYF. DNA for the CDR3: TGTGCCAGCAATTGGGCTAGCGGGTCGAGGGAGACCCAGTACTTC.

This clone was observed a few times. This chain connects TRBV6-5 to TRBJ1-1; maybe TRBD1 (5 bases). Germline V gives CDR1 MNHEY, CDR2 SVGAGI. Trimming shortened V by 6 bases and J by 3 bases, and 11 bases separated the two germline ends. The CDR3 has 13 amino acids. This CDR3 is CASSPREDTEAFF. In DNA, the CDR3 is TGTGCCAGCAGCCCCAGGGAGGACACTGAAGCTTTCTTT.

The chain is built from TRBV27 and TRBJ2-7; a possible D gene is TRBD1 (6 bases). The V gene's germline CDR1 is MNHEY and CDR2 SMNVEV (reference sequence). The CDR3 is 13 amino acids. Trimming shortened V by 5 bases and J by 6 bases, and 14 bases separated the two germline ends. This chain's CDR3 is CASSPRPDSEQYF. Here the CDR3 DNA reads TGTGCCAGCAGTCCGAGGCCGGACAGCGAGCAGTACTTC.

This clone appeared a single time. The rearrangement uses TRBV27 and TRBJ2-1; TRBD1 is a possible D gene (6 bases). V lost 5 bases to trimming and J lost 1 base, with 12 bases between them. This CDR3 comprises 15 residues. The germline V gene has CDR1 MNHEY and CDR2 SMNVEV (reference sequence). The DNA for the CDR3 is TGTGCCAGCAGTCCCGACAGGAATTCCTACAATGAGCAGTTCTTC. This sequence encodes CASSPDRNSYNEQFF.

The chain is built from TRBV27 and TRBJ2-5, with D perhaps matching TRBD1 or TRBD2 (5 bases each). The CDR3 is made up of 13 amino acids. Per the germline V gene, CDR1 is MNHEY and CDR2 is SMNVEV (reference sequence). Trimming took off 7 bases at V and 3 bases at J, with 12 bases between the two ends. CDR3 in DNA: TGTGCCAGCAACCCGAGGGGCGAAGAGACCCAGTACTTC. Translated, it gives CASNPRGEETQYF.

The table lists this clone with a few counts. Other DNA sequences in this sample translate to the same CDR3. V usage is TRBV6-5 and J usage is TRBJ1-5, with TRBD1 as a possible D gene (6 bases). Trimming removed 0 bases from V and 4 bases from J, with 10 bases in between. In germline, CDR1 is MNHEY, CDR2 SVGAGI. The CDR3 is made up of 15 amino acids. The CDR3 protein is CASSYSLDSNQPQHF. In DNA form, the CDR3 reads TGTGCCAGCAGTTACTCTCTGGACAGTAATCAGCCCCAGCATTTT.

The gene calls are TRBV7-2 and TRBJ2-7; D assignment may be TRBD1 or TRBD2 (5 bases each). CDR1 is SGHTA and CDR2 is FQGNSA in the germline V gene. With 7 bases removed from V and 6 bases from J, the gap between germline ends came to 16 bases. The CDR3 totals 13 residues. CDR3 loop: CASTDPGPFEQYF. CDR3 nucleotides: TGTGCCAGCACCGATCCGGGACCTTTCGAGCAGTACTTC.

The J gene is TRBJ2-3, the V gene TRBV4-1; 8 bases are a match to TRBD2. Germline-derived CDR1 and CDR2 are MGHRA and YSYEKL. The junction had 8 bases not matched to a gene; V was cut back by 1 base and J by 5 bases. The length of the CDR3 is 16 residues. The CDR3 DNA reads as TGCGCCAGCAGCCAAGGGCCGGGAGGGGGTAAAGATACGCAGTATTTT. Its protein is CASSQGPGGGKDTQYF.

V gene TRBV5-4 combines with J gene TRBJ2-1, with TRBD2 as a possible D gene (6 bases). This CDR3 region has 14 residues. CDR1 and CDR2 (germline): SGHNT, YYREEE (reference sequence). V was clipped by 3 bases and J by 4 bases, with 11 bases between them. DNA of the CDR3: TGTGCCAGCAGCTCGAGGACTACTTACAATGAGCAGTTCTTC. Its protein is CASSSRTTYNEQFF.

This clone was seen a few times. The chain employs TRBV18 and TRBJ1-5; TRBD1 matches at 7 bases. Germline CDR1 and CDR2: KGHSH and LQKENI. V lost 4 bases to trimming and J lost 2 bases; unmatched junction nucleotides: 2. The CDR3 is 14 residues long. CDR3 region: CASSLDRGNQPQHF. CDR3 sequence (DNA): TGTGCCAGCTCACTAGACAGGGGCAATCAGCCCCAGCATTTT.

For the CDR3, the DNA is TGTGCCAGTTCTCTGACGAACACCGGGGAGCTGTTTTTT. It yields the protein CASSLTNTGELFF. The V and J genes are TRBV2 and TRBJ2-2; no clear D gene. Germline V gene sequence: CDR1 SNHLY, CDR2 FYNNEI. The ends were cut back, 9 bases at V and 0 bases at J, with 8 bases in the middle. This CDR3 has 13 amino acids.

The V and J genes are TRBV7-6 and TRBJ2-1; D is perhaps TRBD2 (5 bases). With 5 bases removed from V and 3 bases from J, the gap between germline ends came to 14 bases. Germline CDR1 reads SGHVS; CDR2 reads FNYEAQ. The CDR3 has 15 residues. The CDR3 loop reads CASSPKGGYYNEQFF. CDR3 coding DNA: TGTGCCAGCAGCCCGAAAGGAGGCTACTACAATGAGCAGTTCTTC.